This note documents a single TCR beta chain sequence. In the source study's methods: By means of reference gene primer amplification, nucleated cell counts were estimated. This table comes from immunoSEQ multiplex PCR, and its TCRdb copy is limited to in-frame clones, with some not included. The D gene and trimming were derived from the DNA, and the V and J assignments and clone size from that table. The data contain around 380,000 clones, 70% to 85% of them singletons. The data originate from a study of blood T cell repertoires in COVID-19. Study summary: Collection of acute and convalescent COVID-19 samples took place in the United States, Italy and Spain.

This CDR3 comprises 14 residues. The source of this sequence is a human donor with acute or convalescent COVID-19. The donor label of this sample is uncertain. What was sequenced was peripheral blood. The V and J genes are TRBV1 and TRBJ1-2; the table's D call TRBD1 went unverified against the DNA. TRBV1 is recorded as a pseudogene. The CDR3 nucleotides read TGCACCAGCAGGTCGACAGGGAAGAACTATGGCTACACCTTC. It codes for CTSRSTGKNYGYTF.